This TCR beta chain emerged from a study of identical twins. Every sampled donor was Caucasian and healthy. Trimming took off 5 bases at V and 4 bases at J, with 15 bases between the two ends. Looked up from germline, CDR1 is SGHAT and CDR2 is FQNNGV. This CDR3 contains 15 residues. Unique molecular identifiers were present on the cDNA, and a universal primer site came from template switching. Via MiXCR, TCRdb re-called the 5' RACE reads, giving one row per CDR3 protein. The sample lists under 400,000 distinct CDR3 sequences, approximately 9.1% occurring once. This clonotype was recorded a few times. Antigen unknown. Study outcomes and limitations: Weaker excess twin sharing was observed in beta out-of-frame sequences.

The sequence came from a woman aged 45-65 years in good health. Sequencing input: naive T cells sorted from blood. The chain is built from TRBV11-2 and TRBJ1-3; a possible D gene is TRBD1 (5 bases). Written as DNA, the CDR3 is TGTGCCAGCAGCCCGGACCAGGGCTTCGGAAACACCATATATTTT. Its protein is CASSPDQGFGNTIYF.